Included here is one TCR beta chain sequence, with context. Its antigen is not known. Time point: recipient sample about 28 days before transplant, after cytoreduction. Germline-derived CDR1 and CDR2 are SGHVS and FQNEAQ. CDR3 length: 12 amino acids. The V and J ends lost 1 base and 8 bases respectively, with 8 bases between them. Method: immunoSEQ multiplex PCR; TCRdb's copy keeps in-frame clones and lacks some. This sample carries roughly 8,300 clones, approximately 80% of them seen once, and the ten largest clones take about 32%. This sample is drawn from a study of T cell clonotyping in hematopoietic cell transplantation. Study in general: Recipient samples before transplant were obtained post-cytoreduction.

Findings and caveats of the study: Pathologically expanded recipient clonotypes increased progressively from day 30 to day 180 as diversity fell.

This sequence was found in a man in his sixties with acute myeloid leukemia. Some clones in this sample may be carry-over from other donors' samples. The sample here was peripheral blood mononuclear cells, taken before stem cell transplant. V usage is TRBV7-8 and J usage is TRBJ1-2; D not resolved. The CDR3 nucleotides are TGTGCCAGCAGCTTAGGGGCAGGCGGCTACACCTTC. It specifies CASSLGAGGYTF. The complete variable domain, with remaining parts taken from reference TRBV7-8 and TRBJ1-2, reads GAGVSQSPRYKVAKRGQDVALRCDPISGHVSLFWYQQALGQGPEFLTYFQNEAQLDKSGLPSDRFFAERPEGSVSTLKIQRTQQEDSAVYLCASSLGAGGYTFGSGTRLTVV.